The clone carrying this T cell receptor (beta chain) came up many times. The CDR3 covers 16 residues. Germline assignment: CDR1 SNHLY and CDR2 FYNNEI. V was clipped by 6 bases and J by 2 bases, with 16 bases between them. This sample is drawn from a study of control samples from healthy donors and cancer patients. TCRdb keeps only in-frame clones here, not all; method: immunoSEQ multiplex PCR. This repertoire shows roughly 120,000 clones, roughly 89% found once; its top ten account for 12%. This clonotype was obtained from a man between 25 and 39 years old in good health. The sequenced sample was blood. This rearrangement joins TRBV2 to TRBJ2-2; no clear D gene. CDR3 sequence reads: CASSILGPPNTGELFF. The CDR3 nucleotides are TGTGCCAGCAGCATCCTAGGCCCCCCCAACACCGGGGAGCTGTTTTTT.